These 5 T cell receptor beta chains came from one sample sequenced in a study of T cells in women clearing cervical HPV infection. The protocol was immunoSEQ multiplex PCR, while the TCRdb copy is restricted to in-frame clones and leaves out a portion. The sample table sets out 30,000 to 35,000 clones. The sequenced sample consisted of blood buffy coat. Source of these receptors: a woman between 18 and 70 years old with a cervical HPV16 infection that either progressed to CIN3+ or cleared (not recorded which).

A note on this clone: The observed sequence ends 3 residues before the CDR3 terminus, with the missing tail filled in from the germline J gene. The chain couples TRBV6-2 or TRBV6-3 to TRBJ2-1, with TRBD2 matching over 8 bases. After removal of 4 bases from V and 8 bases from J, the junction contained 7 bases not matched to a gene. The CDR3 length is 14 residues. Per the germline V gene, CDR1 is MNHEY and CDR2 is SVGEGT. The CDR3 bases that were read are TGTGCCAGCAGTTCCCATACGGGGGGGGATGAG. Its translation: CASSSHTGGDE. The complete CDR3 protein is CASSSHTGGDEQFF.

Notes on this clone: The read is 3 residues too short to cover the CDR3 end, so that end is filled in from the germline J gene. The V call is TRBV7-9, the J call TRBJ1-6; 9 nucleotides agree with TRBD1. The V segment lost 1 base and the J segment 10 bases; nucleotides outside the gene matches: 5. The CDR3 is 15 residues long. Per germline, CDR1 SEHNR and CDR2 FQNEAQ (reference sequence). CDR3: CASSLEQGARSPLHF. The DNA read from the CDR3 is TGTGCCAGCAGCTTAGAACAGGGGGCAAGATCACCC. The whole variable domain, filled in from reference TRBV7-9 and TRBJ1-6, reads DTGVSQNPRHKITKRGQNVTFRCDPISEHNRLYWYRQTLGQGPEFLTYFQNEAQLEKSRLLSDRFSAERPKGSFSTLEIQRTEQGDSAMYLCASSLEQGARSPLHFGNGTRLTVT.

On this clone itself: The missing CDR3 end, 3 residues past where the read stops, is filled in from the germline J gene. The chain recombines TRBV10-3 with TRBJ2-7, with 7 bases identical to TRBD1. The trim removed 7 bases at V and 6 bases at J, leaving 12 bases unmatched. This CDR3 comprises 14 residues. Looked up from germline, CDR1 is ENHRY and CDR2 is SYGVKD. The CDR3 reads CAITAPETGREQYF. CDR3 DNA, as far as it was read: TGTGCCATCACGGCCCCGGAGACAGGGCGCGAG.

To note about this clone: From the germline J gene comes the end of the CDR3, since the read stops 3 residues before it. The chain links TRBV5-6 to TRBJ1-2; TRBD1 is a possible D gene (6 bases). Germline V lookup: CDR1 SGHDT, CDR2 YYEEEE. There are 11 residues in the CDR3. This chain's CDR3 is CASTHGGPYTF. The covered CDR3 bases are TGTGCCAGCACCCACGGGGGGCCC.

About this clone itself: Read coverage stops 3 residues before the CDR3 terminus; the germline J gene supplies the remainder. The chain uses TRBV28 and TRBJ2-5, with TRBD2 as a possible D gene (6 bases). Trimming pared 7 bases from V and 4 bases from J, leaving 16 bases between. Germline CDR1 MDHEN, CDR2 SYDVKM. The CDR3 sequence is 14 residues long. The sequenced CDR3 bases are TGTGCCAGCATCCCAGTTGATAGCGGAGAGACC. It codes for CASIPVDSGET. The full CDR3 reads CASIPVDSGETQYF. Filled out from reference TRBV28 and TRBJ2-5, the complete variable domain reads DVKVTQSSRYLVKRTGEKVFLECVQDMDHENMFWYRQDPGLGLRLIYFSYDVKMKEKGDIPEGYSVSREKKERFSLILESASTNQTSMYLCASIPVDSGETQYFGPGTRLLVL.